The 19 T cell receptor beta chains listed next were all sequenced from one sample in a study of blood T cells in healthy people across ages. Through a sample-barcoded 5' primer and a J-beta primer mix, a second PCR was run for about 7 to 12 cycles. TCRdb independently ran MiXCR on the 5' RACE reads; one entry per CDR3 protein. The sample has approximately 690,000 distinct CDR3 sequences; 40% to 45% are singletons. The sequencing input was blood. The receptors come from an elderly man in good health.

The rearrangement uses TRBV10-1 and TRBJ2-1; tentative D call: TRBD2 (5 bases). CDR1 and CDR2 from the germline V gene are WNHNN and SYGVQD (reference sequence). The CDR3 totals 16 residues. The germline V and J ends were trimmed by 5 bases and 6 bases, with 20 bases remaining between them. In nucleotides, the CDR3 is TGCGCCAGCAGTCACGGAGGCAGCGCTAAACCCAATGAGCAGTTCTTC. It codes for CASSHGGSAKPNEQFF.

The chain is built from TRBV18 and TRBJ2-1; 10 nucleotides agree with TRBD2. Germline CDR1 KGHSH, CDR2 LQKENI. The CDR3 extends over 16 amino acids. J lost 4 bases, V lost 0 bases, and 3 bases had no gene match. The CDR3 nucleotides are TGTGCCAGCTCACCACCCCGGACTAGCGGTTACAATGAGCAGTTCTTC. Encoded protein: CASSPPRTSGYNEQFF.

This rearrangement joins TRBV27 to TRBJ2-7, with 10 positions matching TRBD1. The CDR3 covers 15 residues. Germline V lookup: CDR1 MNHEY, CDR2 SMNVEV (reference sequence). After removal of 7 bases from V and 5 bases from J, the junction contained 11 bases not matched to a gene. CDR3 in DNA: TGTGCCAGCAAGACCGCGGACAGGGGGGCCCACGAGCAGTACTTC. This gives the protein CASKTADRGAHEQYF.

V gene TRBV7-2 combines with J gene TRBJ2-7; D remains ambiguous. V dropped 4 bases and J dropped 3 bases, with 10 bases sitting between them. The CDR3 sequence is 13 residues long. Germline assignment: CDR1 SGHTA and CDR2 FQGNSA. The CDR3 DNA follows: TGTGCCAGCAGCTGGGCGCTCAACTACGAGCAGTACTTC. Encoded protein: CASSWALNYEQYF.

Concerning this clonotype: An end of the junction differs from the germline gene, which may be a read error. The rearrangement links TRBV7-9 to TRBJ2-7; either TRBD1 or TRBD2 may fit D (6 bases each). The CDR3 runs to 12 residues. Germline V gives CDR1 SEHNR, CDR2 FQNEAQ (reference sequence). The chain's CDR3 is CASSLVAGGDNF. CDR3 nucleotide sequence: TGTGCCAGCAGCTTAGTGGCCGGGGGCGATAACTTC.

This rearrangement joins TRBV7-8 to TRBJ2-6, with 7 nucleotides matching TRBD2. V lost 0 bases to trimming and J lost 4 bases; unmatched junction nucleotides: 3. The germline CDR1 and CDR2 sequences are SGHVS and FQNEAQ. The CDR3 loop spans 16 amino acids. CDR3: CASSLAGGNGANVLTF. In DNA form, the CDR3 reads TGTGCCAGCAGCTTAGCGGGGGGGAACGGGGCCAACGTCCTGACTTTC.

The chain recombines TRBV12-3 or TRBV12-4 with TRBJ2-7; possibly TRBD1 or TRBD2 for D (5 bases each). The CDR3 is made up of 15 amino acids. V was shortened by 5 bases and J by 1 base, with 15 bases between the two germline ends. CDR3 in amino acids: CASSNSARGSYEQYF. In nucleotides, the CDR3 is TGTGCCAGCAGTAATAGCGCGAGGGGTTCCTACGAGCAGTACTTC.

This clonotype was seen a few times. This chain joins TRBV25-1 and TRBJ2-3, with D possibly being TRBD1 (6 bases). V was clipped by 2 bases and J by 4 bases, with 16 bases between them. This CDR3 region has 16 residues. The germline CDR1 and CDR2 sequences are MGHDK and SYGVNS. Written as DNA, the CDR3 is TGTGCCAGCAGTGAACGAGGCAGGGGAAGCCCAGATACGCAGTATTTT. Encoded protein: CASSERGRGSPDTQYF.

This rearrangement joins TRBV12-3 or TRBV12-4 to TRBJ1-5, with D possibly being TRBD1 (6 bases). The CDR3 extends over 16 amino acids. Trimming took 5 bases from V and 1 from J, leaving 15 bases between them. The CDR3 protein is CASSARGRGSNQPQHF. CDR3 nucleotide sequence: TGTGCCAGCAGTGCGCGGGGCAGGGGAAGCAATCAGCCCCAGCATTTT.

The CDR3 DNA is TGTGCCAGCAGCTTCCTGAATAGCAATCAGCCCCAGCATTTT. Translation: CASSFLNSNQPQHF. The chain carries TRBV7-2 and TRBJ1-5; D not certain. V was clipped by 3 bases and J by 0 bases, with 6 bases between them. CDR3 length equals 14 residues. Germline V gene lookup returns CDR1 SGHTA and CDR2 FQGNSA.

This clonotype has only a few counts. The chain joins TRBV7-2 to TRBJ1-6, with D unclear. CDR3 length: 14 amino acids. CDR1 and CDR2 (germline): SGHTA, FQGNSA. V was cut by 1 base and J by 7 bases, with 8 bases left in between. The CDR3 sequence is CASSLGRSNSPLHF. In DNA form, the CDR3 reads TGTGCCAGCAGCTTAGGACGGAGCAATTCACCCCTCCACTTT.

Many counts were recorded for this clonotype. CDR3 sequence reads: CASSQTRGPAYEQYF. DNA of the CDR3: TGCGCCAGCAGCCAAACCAGGGGGCCCGCCTACGAGCAGTACTTC. V is TRBV4-3 and J is TRBJ2-7; 8 bases are shared with TRBD1. Germline V gene lookup returns CDR1 LGHNA and CDR2 YSLEER. J lost 2 bases, V lost 2 bases, and 5 bases had no gene match. CDR3 length: 15 residues.

In nucleotides, the CDR3 is TGCGCCAGCAGCAGGCAGCGGGGGGTTGGCACAGATACGCAGTATTTT. It codes for CASSRQRGVGTDTQYF. This chain joins TRBV5-1 and TRBJ2-3; 9 nucleotides match TRBD2. The ends lost 4 bases at V and 1 base at J; junction bases unmatched: 7. The CDR3 sequence is 16 residues long. CDR1 SGHRS and CDR2 YFSETQ come from the germline V gene. The variable domain in full, with the rest retrieved from reference TRBV5-1 and TRBJ2-3, is KAGVTQTPRYLIKTRGQQVTLSCSPISGHRSVSWYQQTPGQGLQFLFEYFSETQRNKGNFPGRFSGRQFSNSRSEMNVSTLELGDSALYLCASSRQRGVGTDTQYFGPGTRLTVL.

This clonotype occurred a few times. The gene calls are TRBV12-3 or TRBV12-4 and TRBJ2-3; the D is unclear. The CDR3 loop spans 14 amino acids. Trimming left V 3 bases short and J 4 bases short, with 11 bases between. The CDR3 DNA sequence: TGTGCCAGCAGTTTGTCGCCGGCGGCAGATACGCAGTATTTT. Translating it yields CASSLSPAADTQYF.

Only a few counts were recorded for this clonotype. This rearrangement joins TRBV27 to TRBJ2-7; D perhaps matches TRBD1 (6 bases). This CDR3 is built from 14 residues. Trimming took off 2 bases at V and 1 base at J, with 9 bases between the two ends. Germline V lookup: CDR1 MNHEY, CDR2 SMNVEV (reference sequence). CDR3 amino acids: CASSLDRYSYEQYF. DNA for the CDR3: TGTGCCAGCAGTTTAGACAGGTATTCCTACGAGCAGTACTTC.

This clonotype appeared a few times. V gene TRBV18 combines with J gene TRBJ2-1; 7 nucleotides line up with TRBD1. CDR3 length equals 13 residues. Unmatched junction bases numbered 4, after V lost 3 bases and J lost 8 bases. From germline, CDR1 is KGHSH and CDR2 LQKENI. CDR3 sequence reads: CASSPRQGDEQFF. The CDR3 DNA is TGTGCCAGCTCACCGAGACAGGGTGATGAGCAGTTCTTC.

The rearrangement joins TRBV3-1 to TRBJ2-2, with D unclear. CDR3 length: 13 amino acids. Germline assignment: CDR1 LGHDT and CDR2 YNNKEL (reference sequence). Trimming took 7 bases from V and 0 from J, leaving 6 bases between them. As DNA, the CDR3 is TGTGCCAGCATCCATACGAACACCGGGGAGCTGTTTTTT. This codes for CASIHTNTGELFF.

V usage is TRBV7-8 and J usage is TRBJ2-7, with D possibly TRBD2 on 5 matching bases. The J call is uncertain, as TRBJ2-5 better fits the DNA end. This CDR3 contains 13 residues. Germline loops: CDR1 SGHVS, CDR2 FQNEAQ. In DNA form, the CDR3 reads TGTGCCAGCAGTTCGGACGGGATGCAGACCCAGTACTTC. This codes for CASSSDGMQTQYF.

The chain employs TRBV20-1 and TRBJ2-1; the D gene is possibly TRBD2 (5 bases). CDR3 length: 16 amino acids. Germline loops: CDR1 DFQATT, CDR2 SNEGSKA (reference sequence). Trimming cost V 0 bases and J 10 bases, with 22 bases left between them. CDR3 nucleotides: TGCAGTGCTAGAGACTCGGGTAGACTATTAAGAGGGGAGCAGTTCTTC. Translated: CSARDSGRLLRGEQFF.